The text below deals with one T cell receptor beta chain. The antigen is not known. This record comes from a study of shared clonotypes between healthy human individuals. Study conclusions and caveats: Researchers found naive subsets generally carried larger estimated richness than memory subsets.

Naive CD8 isolation took CD45RO-negative cells positively selected for CCR7 and excluded terminally differentiated effector memory CD45RA+ cells. A deep-level run was used for the assay. Here immunoSEQ multiplex PCR was the method, and the copy in TCRdb shows in-frame clones only, minus some. Counted here are around 620,000 clones, about 95% occurring once; the ten biggest clones make up approximately 0.11%. V lost 0 bases, J lost 0 bases, and 7 bases lay in between. CDR3 length equals 15 residues. Germline-derived CDR1 and CDR2 are LNHDA and SQIVND (reference sequence). The rearrangement joins TRBV19 to TRBJ2-3; D not resolved. The specimen sequenced was naive CD8+ T cells sorted from blood. The sequence was obtained from a woman in her twenties or thirties in good health. This CDR3 reads CASSIEGSSTDTQYF. For the CDR3, the DNA is TGTGCCAGTAGTATAGAAGGGTCTAGCACAGATACGCAGTATTTT.